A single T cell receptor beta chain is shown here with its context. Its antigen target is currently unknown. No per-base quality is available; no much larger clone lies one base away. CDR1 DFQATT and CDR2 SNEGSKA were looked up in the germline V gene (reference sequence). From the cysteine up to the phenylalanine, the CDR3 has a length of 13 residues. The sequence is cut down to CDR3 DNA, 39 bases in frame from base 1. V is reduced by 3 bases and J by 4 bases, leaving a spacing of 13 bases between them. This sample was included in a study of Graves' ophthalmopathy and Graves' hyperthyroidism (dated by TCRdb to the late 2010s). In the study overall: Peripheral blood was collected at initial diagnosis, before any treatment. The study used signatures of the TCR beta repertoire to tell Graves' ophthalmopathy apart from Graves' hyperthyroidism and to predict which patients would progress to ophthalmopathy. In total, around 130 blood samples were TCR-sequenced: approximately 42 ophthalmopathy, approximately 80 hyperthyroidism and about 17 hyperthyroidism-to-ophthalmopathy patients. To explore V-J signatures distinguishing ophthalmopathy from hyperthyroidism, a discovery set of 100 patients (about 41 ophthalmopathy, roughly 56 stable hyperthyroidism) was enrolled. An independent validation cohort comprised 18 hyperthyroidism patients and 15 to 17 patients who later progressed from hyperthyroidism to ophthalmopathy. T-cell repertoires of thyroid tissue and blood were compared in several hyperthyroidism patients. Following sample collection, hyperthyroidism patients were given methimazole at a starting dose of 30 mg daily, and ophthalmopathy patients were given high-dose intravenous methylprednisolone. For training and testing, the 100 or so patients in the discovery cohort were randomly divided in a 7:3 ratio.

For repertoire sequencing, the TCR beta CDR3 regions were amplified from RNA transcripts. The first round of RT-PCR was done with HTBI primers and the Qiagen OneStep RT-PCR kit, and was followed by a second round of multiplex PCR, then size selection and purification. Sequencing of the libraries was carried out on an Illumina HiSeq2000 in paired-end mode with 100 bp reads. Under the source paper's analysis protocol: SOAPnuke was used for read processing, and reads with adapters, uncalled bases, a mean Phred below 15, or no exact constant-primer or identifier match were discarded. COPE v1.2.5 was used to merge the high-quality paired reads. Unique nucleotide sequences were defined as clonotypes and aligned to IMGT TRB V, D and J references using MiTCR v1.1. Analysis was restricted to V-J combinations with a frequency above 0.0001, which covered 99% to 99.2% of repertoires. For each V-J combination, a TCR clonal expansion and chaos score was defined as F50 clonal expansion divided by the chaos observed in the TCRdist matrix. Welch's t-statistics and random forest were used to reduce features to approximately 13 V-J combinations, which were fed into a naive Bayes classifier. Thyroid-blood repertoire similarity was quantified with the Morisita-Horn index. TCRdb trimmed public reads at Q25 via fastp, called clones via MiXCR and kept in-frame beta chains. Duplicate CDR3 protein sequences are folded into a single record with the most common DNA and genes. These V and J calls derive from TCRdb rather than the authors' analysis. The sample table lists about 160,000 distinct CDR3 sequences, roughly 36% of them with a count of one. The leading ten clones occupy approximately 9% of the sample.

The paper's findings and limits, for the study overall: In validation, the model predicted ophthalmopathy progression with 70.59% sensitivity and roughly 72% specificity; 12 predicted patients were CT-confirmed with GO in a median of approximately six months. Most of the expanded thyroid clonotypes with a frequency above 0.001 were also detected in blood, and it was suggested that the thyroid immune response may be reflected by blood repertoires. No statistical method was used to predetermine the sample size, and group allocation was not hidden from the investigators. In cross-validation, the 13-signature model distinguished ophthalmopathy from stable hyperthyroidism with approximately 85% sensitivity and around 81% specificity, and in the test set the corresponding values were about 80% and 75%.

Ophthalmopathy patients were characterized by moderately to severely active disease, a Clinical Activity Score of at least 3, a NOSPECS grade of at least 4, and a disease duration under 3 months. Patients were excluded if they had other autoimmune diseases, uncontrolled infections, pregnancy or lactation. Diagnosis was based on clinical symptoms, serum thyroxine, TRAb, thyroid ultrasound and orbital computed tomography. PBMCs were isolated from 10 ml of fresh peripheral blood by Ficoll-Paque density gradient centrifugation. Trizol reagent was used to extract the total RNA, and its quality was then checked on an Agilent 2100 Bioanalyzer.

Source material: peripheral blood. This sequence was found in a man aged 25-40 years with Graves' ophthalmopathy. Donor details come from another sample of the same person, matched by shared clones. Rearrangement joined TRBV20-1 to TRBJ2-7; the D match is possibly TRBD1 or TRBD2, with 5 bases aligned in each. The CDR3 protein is CSARGPLTYEQYF. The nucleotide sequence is TGCAGTGCTAGGGGACCTCTAACATACGAGCAGTACTTC.